One sample yielded the 32 T cell receptor beta chains listed below, sequenced in a study of control samples from healthy donors and cancer patients. Libraries were prepared by immunoSEQ multiplex PCR; TCRdb keeps only in-frame clonotypes and omits some of them. The sample holds 150,000 to 200,000 clones, around nine tenths seen once. Sequencing used blood. The receptors here all came from a man aged 25-45 years in good health.

The chain is built from TRBV30 and TRBJ1-5; D is ambiguous. This CDR3 has 13 residues. Germline V CDR1 and CDR2: GTSNPN, SVGIG (reference sequence). V was pared by 3 bases and J by 1 base, with 7 bases between. The CDR3 sequence is CAWRGQSNQPQHF. The CDR3 region has the DNA TGTGCCTGGAGGGGTCAGAGCAATCAGCCCCAGCATTTT.

J is TRBJ1-1 and V is TRBV3-1 (or the pseudogene TRBV3-2); 10 nucleotides align to TRBD1. V lost 6 bases to trimming and J lost 5 bases; unmatched junction nucleotides: 6. Germline lookup yields CDR1 LGHDT and CDR2 YNNKEL (reference sequence). This CDR3 is 14 amino acids long. CDR3 residues: CASSFRDRGTEAFF. The CDR3 nucleotides read TGTGCCAGCAGTTTCCGGGACAGGGGAACTGAAGCTTTCTTT.

V and J are TRBV7-9 and TRBJ1-1; D gene unclear. V was clipped by 6 bases and J by 1 base, with 6 bases between them. The CDR3 extends over 12 amino acids. CDR1 is SEHNR and CDR2 is FQNEAQ in the germline V gene (reference sequence). The CDR3 DNA follows: TGTGCCAGCAGGGGATCGAACACTGAAGCTTTCTTT. The encoded protein is CASRGSNTEAFF.

The CDR3: CASRESTGVSYEQYF. The CDR3 coding sequence is TGTGCCAGCAGGGAGTCGACAGGTGTGTCCTACGAGCAGTACTTC. The chain joins TRBV6-5 to TRBJ2-7, with D tentatively TRBD1 (6 bases). Trimming stripped 6 bases from V and 1 base from J, with 16 bases between. The CDR3 runs 15 residues. The germline gives CDR1 MNHEY, CDR2 SVGAGI.

The chain combines TRBV29-1 with TRBJ2-6, with 9 bases that match TRBD1. The CDR3 spans 16 residues. Germline trimming cut 5 bases from V and 0 bases from J; bases unmatched to any gene: 5. Germline CDR1 reads SQVTM; CDR2 reads ANQGSEA. The CDR3 reads CSVLRQGDSGANVLTF. CDR3 bases: TGCAGCGTTCTGAGACAGGGGGACTCTGGGGCCAACGTCCTGACTTTC. Variable domain in full (rest from reference TRBV29-1 and TRBJ2-6): SAVISQKPSRDICQRGTSLTIQCQVDSQVTMMFWYRQQPGQSLTLIATANQGSEATYESGFVIDKFPISRPNLTFSTLTVSNMSPEDSSIYLCSVLRQGDSGANVLTFGAGSRLTVL.

The chain recombines TRBV6-5 with TRBJ1-1; 7 bases are a match to TRBD1. The CDR3 totals 14 residues. Germline V gene lookup returns CDR1 MNHEY and CDR2 SVGAGI. After removal of 6 bases from V and 0 bases from J, the junction contained 4 bases not matched to a gene. CDR3 amino acids: CASSTDRVNTEAFF. CDR3 DNA: TGTGCCAGCAGCACTGACAGGGTGAACACTGAAGCTTTCTTT.

The chain employs TRBV20-1 and TRBJ2-7; no clear D gene. Germline V gives CDR1 DFQATT, CDR2 SNEGSKA (reference sequence). Trimming cost V 3 bases and J 7 bases, with 13 bases left between them. The CDR3 is 12 residues long. Written as DNA, the CDR3 is TGCAGTGCTAGTGTACAGCCGAAAGAGCAGTACTTC. Its translation is CSASVQPKEQYF.

CDR3 loop: CASSSLAGGENIQYF. The CDR3 DNA follows: TGTGCCAGCAGCTCCCTAGCGGGGGGGGAAAACATTCAGTACTTC. The genes are TRBV5-6 and TRBJ2-4; 12 bases agree with TRBD2. Germline V gene lookup returns CDR1 SGHDT and CDR2 YYEEEE. This CDR3 region has 15 residues. With V trimmed by 3 bases and J by 5 bases, 3 bases remained unmatched.

The gene calls are TRBV16 and TRBJ1-2; D unclear. Germline lookup yields CDR1 KGHSY and CDR2 FQNENV. Trimming pared 3 bases from V and 2 bases from J, leaving 13 bases between. The CDR3 is 15 amino acids. CDR3 in DNA: TGTGCCAGCAGCCAGGTTCTGGGTCCCAACTATGGCTACACCTTC. Residues: CASSQVLGPNYGYTF.

Turning to this clone: A junction end diverges from the germline sequence, so it may reflect a read error. Other DNA sequences in this specimen translate into the identical CDR3. V is TRBV27 and J is TRBJ1-5; D not certain. From germline, CDR1 is MNHEY and CDR2 SMNVEV (reference sequence). The CDR3 runs to 14 residues. CDR3 sequence (DNA): TGTGCCAGCAGTTTGGTGTATAGCAATCAGCCTCAGCATTTT. Translation: CASSLVYSNQPQHF.

The gene calls are TRBV5-5 and TRBJ1-2, with 11 bases identical to TRBD1. V lost 5 bases and J lost 4; bases outside the gene matches: 7. This CDR3 has 15 residues. In germline, CDR1 is SGHKS, CDR2 YYEKEE (reference sequence). The CDR3 nucleotides are TGTGCCAGCAGACTTGGACAGGGGGCAGGCTATGGCTACACCTTC. Encoded protein: CASRLGQGAGYGYTF.

V gene TRBV6-4 combines with J gene TRBJ2-1; TRBD2 matches 9 bases. CDR1 and CDR2 from the germline V gene are MRHNA and SNTAGT. Trimming took 3 bases from V and 2 from J; bases not matched to a gene: 2. CDR3 length equals 15 residues. CDR3: CASSEASGTYNEQFF. The CDR3 DNA follows: TGTGCCAGCAGTGAGGCTAGCGGGACCTACAATGAGCAGTTCTTC.

This clone was counted once. V is TRBV5-1 and J is TRBJ1-4; no definite D call. The CDR3 contains 14 residues. The germline V gene has CDR1 SGHRS and CDR2 YFSETQ. Trimming took off 4 bases at V and 5 bases at J, with 12 bases between the two ends. DNA of the CDR3: TGCGCCAGCAGCCCCGTGACCCAGAATGAAAAACTGTTTTTT. The encoded protein is CASSPVTQNEKLFF.

This sequence joins TRBV10-1 and TRBJ1-1; 7 nucleotides align to TRBD1. V trimming: 9 bases; J trimming: 0 bases; junction bases outside the gene matches: 4. The CDR3 has 13 amino acids. Germline loops: CDR1 WNHNN, CDR2 SYGVQD (reference sequence). The CDR3 loop reads CASRQGLNTEAFF. The CDR3 DNA sequence: TGCGCCAGTAGACAGGGTCTGAACACTGAAGCTTTCTTT.

The V gene is TRBV10-1, the J gene TRBJ1-1, with D uncertain. Per the germline V gene, CDR1 is WNHNN and CDR2 is SYGVQD (reference sequence). The CDR3 length is 12 residues. Trimming cost V 9 bases and J 8 bases, with 16 bases left between them. The CDR3 sequence: CASTPTQKEAFF. The CDR3 DNA reads as TGCGCCAGTACTCCCACCCAAAAGGAAGCTTTCTTT.

This clone was recorded once. V gene TRBV27 combines with J gene TRBJ1-1, with D perhaps matching TRBD1 (6 bases). CDR3 length: 13 amino acids. Trimming shortened V by 2 bases and J by 4 bases, and 8 bases separated the two germline ends. The germline V gene encodes CDR1 MNHEY and CDR2 SMNVEV (reference sequence). CDR3 residues: CASSLRGSTEAFF. CDR3 DNA: TGTGCCAGCAGTTTAAGGGGGTCCACTGAAGCTTTCTTT.

V gene TRBV6-1 combines with J gene TRBJ2-7; 8 bases agree with TRBD1. Looked up from germline, CDR1 is MNHNS and CDR2 is SASEGT. The CDR3 covers 16 residues. Trimming at V came to 2 bases and at J to 0 bases, leaving 6 bases not matched to a gene. CDR3 sequence (DNA): TGTGCCAGCAGTGAAAACAACAGGGGGAGCTCCTACGAGCAGTACTTC. Translated: CASSENNRGSSYEQYF.

This chain joins TRBV5-1 and TRBJ2-1; 10 nucleotides agree with TRBD2. The germline V gene has CDR1 SGHRS and CDR2 YFSETQ. V shed 0 bases, J shed 7 bases, and the junction held 4 bases outside the gene matches. The CDR3 runs 15 residues. The CDR3 reads CASSLGLAGANEQFF. CDR3 DNA sequence: TGCGCCAGCAGCTTGGGGCTAGCGGGGGCAAATGAGCAGTTCTTC.

The chain recombines TRBV30 with TRBJ2-5; unclear D gene. Per the germline V gene, CDR1 is GTSNPN and CDR2 is SVGIG (reference sequence). V lost 2 bases, J lost 5 bases, and 15 bases lay in between. This CDR3 is built from 14 residues. The DNA of the CDR3 is TGTGCCTGGAGTAAGGCCCCAGTTGAGGAGACCCAGTACTTC. Translated, it gives CAWSKAPVEETQYF.

The rearrangement links TRBV2 to TRBJ2-1; D possibly corresponds to TRBD1 (5 bases). V was trimmed by 2 bases and J by 1 base, leaving 9 bases between them. Germline V gene sequence: CDR1 SNHLY, CDR2 FYNNEI. This CDR3 comprises 15 residues. CDR3 sequence: CASSEPRVSYNEQFF. The CDR3, as DNA: TGTGCCAGCAGTGAACCCAGGGTTTCCTACAATGAGCAGTTCTTC.

In nucleotides, the CDR3 is TGTGCCAGCAGCTTAAACGGTGGCGTCGCAGATACGCAGTATTTT. Its protein product is CASSLNGGVADTQYF. This chain joins TRBV7-6 and TRBJ2-3, with D unclear. CDR1 and CDR2 (germline): SGHVS, FNYEAQ. V was trimmed by 2 bases and J by 4 bases, leaving 13 bases between them. This CDR3 has 15 amino acids.

The gene calls are TRBV19 and TRBJ1-5, with D uncertain. The CDR3 is 14 residues long. Germline CDR1 LNHDA, CDR2 SQIVND (reference sequence). Trimming pared 4 bases from V and 10 bases from J, leaving 17 bases between. In DNA form, the CDR3 reads TGTGCCAGTAGTACCATTCAGTCATCCCCCCCCCAGCATTTT. As protein: CASSTIQSSPPQHF.

The chain carries TRBV27 and TRBJ1-1; TRBD1 might be the D (6 bases). V was trimmed by 4 bases and J by 1 base, leaving 10 bases between them. The length of the CDR3 is 14 residues. Germline V gene data show CDR1 as MNHEY and CDR2 as SMNVEV (reference sequence). CDR3 coding DNA: TGTGCCAGCAGTTCCGGGGGCCCGAACACTGAAGCTTTCTTT. Translated: CASSSGGPNTEAFF.

This sequence joins TRBV7-2 and TRBJ2-5; the D gene could be TRBD1 or TRBD2 (5 bases each). Germline V lookup: CDR1 SGHTA, CDR2 FQGNSA. Trimming took off 4 bases at V and 2 bases at J, with 11 bases between the two ends. The CDR3 covers 14 residues. The CDR3 nucleotides read TGTGCCAGCAGCTACGGGGCAGCTCAAGAGACCCAGTACTTC. Residues: CASSYGAAQETQYF. The whole variable domain, remainder taken from reference TRBV7-2 and TRBJ2-5, is GAGVSQSPSNKVTEKGKDVELRCDPISGHTALYWYRQSLGQGLEFLIYFQGNSAPDKSGLPSDRFSAERTGGSVSTLTIQRTQQEDSAVYLCASSYGAAQETQYFGPGTRLLVL.

The CDR3 DNA reads as TGCAGCGGACGAAAGGGCCCCTCAAGCTCCTACGAGCAGTACTTC. Its translation is CSGRKGPSSSYEQYF. This chain links TRBV29-1 with TRBJ2-7; D call uncertain. CDR1 is SQVTM and CDR2 is ANQGSEA in the germline V gene. The CDR3 loop spans 15 amino acids. V was clipped by 7 bases and J by 0 bases, with 19 bases between them.

The sample holds a few counts of this clone. The gene calls are TRBV6-2 or TRBV6-3 and TRBJ2-7; 8 nucleotides agree with TRBD2. The V gene end was trimmed by 0 bases and the J gene end by 3 bases; junction bases not matched to a gene: 7. The germline gives CDR1 MNHEY, CDR2 SVGEGT. CDR3 length equals 16 residues. The CDR3 DNA sequence: TGTGCCAGCAGTTACTCGAGGAGCGGGGGACTCTACGAGCAGTACTTC. Protein product: CASSYSRSGGLYEQYF.

This clone has only a few counts. The chain links TRBV2 to TRBJ2-2, with D perhaps TRBD1 or TRBD2 (5 bases each). With 6 bases removed from V and 4 bases from J, the gap between germline ends came to 9 bases. In germline, CDR1 is SNHLY, CDR2 FYNNEI. CDR3 length: 13 residues. CDR3 loop: CASSTGGTGELFF. The CDR3 DNA follows: TGTGCCAGCAGCACTGGGGGCACCGGGGAGCTGTTTTTT. Supplemented by reference TRBV2 and TRBJ2-2, the full variable domain reads EPEVTQTPSHQVTQMGQEVILRCVPISNHLYFYWYRQILGQKVEFLVSFYNNEISEKSEIFDDQFSVERPDGSNFTLKIRSTKLEDSAMYFCASSTGGTGELFFGEGSRLTVL.

The gene calls are TRBV30 and TRBJ1-1, with D hard to call. V was trimmed by 5 bases and J by 4 bases, leaving 11 bases between them. Germline CDR1 is GTSNPN and CDR2 is SVGIG (reference sequence). The CDR3 is 12 residues long. CDR3 residues: CAWEIPGTEAFF. In nucleotides, the CDR3 is TGTGCCTGGGAAATCCCGGGCACTGAAGCTTTCTTT.

The chain combines TRBV28 with TRBJ2-1, with a tentative D call TRBD1 (6 bases). This CDR3 has 16 residues. V was cut by 1 base and J by 0 bases, with 10 bases left in between. Per germline, CDR1 MDHEN and CDR2 SYDVKM. CDR3 amino acids: CASSLFSGVSYNEQFF. The DNA of the CDR3 is TGTGCCAGCAGTTTATTTTCAGGGGTCTCCTACAATGAGCAGTTCTTC. The variable domain in full, completed from reference TRBV28 and TRBJ2-1, reads DVKVTQSSRYLVKRTGEKVFLECVQDMDHENMFWYRQDPGLGLRLIYFSYDVKMKEKGDIPEGYSVSREKKERFSLILESASTNQTSMYLCASSLFSGVSYNEQFFGPGTRLTVL.

The V gene is TRBV24-1, the J gene TRBJ2-7; 10 bases are shared with TRBD2. The CDR3 covers 14 residues. CDR1 KGHDR and CDR2 SFDVKD come from the germline V gene. After removal of 7 bases from V and 4 bases from J, the junction contained 6 bases not matched to a gene. The CDR3 nucleotides are TGTGCCACCAGCTCTGGGACTAGCGAGTACGAGCAGTACTTC. Translation gives CATSSGTSEYEQYF.

V gene TRBV28 combines with J gene TRBJ1-4, with TRBD1 matching over 7 bases. CDR1 MDHEN and CDR2 SYDVKM come from the germline V gene. The V gene end was trimmed by 5 bases and the J gene end by 4 bases; junction bases not matched to a gene: 7. This CDR3 is 15 amino acids long. Here the CDR3 reads CASSQDRTGNEKLFF. The DNA of the CDR3 is TGTGCCAGCAGTCAGGACAGGACGGGTAATGAAAAACTGTTTTTT.

The chain recombines TRBV11-2 with TRBJ2-2; weak D call: TRBD2 (6 bases). Germline CDR1 SGHAT, CDR2 FQNNGV. V was trimmed by 6 bases and J by 4 bases, leaving 12 bases between them. The CDR3 sequence is 14 residues long. The CDR3 DNA is TGTGCCAGCAGGGGCGGGGTCCTCACCGGGGAGCTGTTTTTT. This codes for CASRGGVLTGELFF. Based on the CDR3 plus reference TRBV11-2 and TRBJ2-2, the full variable domain is EAGVAQSPRYKIIEKRQSVAFWCNPISGHATLYWYQQILGQGPKLLIQFQNNGVVDDSQLPKDRFSAERLKGVDSTLKIQPAKLEDSAVYLCASRGGVLTGELFFGEGSRLTVL.